The clone carrying this T cell receptor beta chain was seen just once. These data belong to a study of blood T cell repertoires in COVID-19. Overall study: Acute and convalescent COVID-19 specimens originated in the United States, Italy and Spain.

The V gene's germline CDR1 is LGHDT and CDR2 YNNKEL (reference sequence). V lost 5 bases to trimming and J lost 16 bases, with 12 bases between them. The CDR3 is 11 amino acids. Residents of about two dozen US areas, aged about 18 to 95 years, made up the participants. Symptom resolution, clearance, or two negative PCRs marked the recovered donors of Cohort 3. In the original processing: Reference gene primer amplification gave estimated nucleated cell counts. Some clones are missing from TCRdb's copy, which holds only in-frame ones; the method was immunoSEQ multiplex PCR. V, J and clone size are taken as reported in that table, and D and trimming were inferred from the DNA itself. The data show under 300,000 clones, approximately 86% seen once.

This clonotype was sampled from a woman younger than 45 who had recovered from COVID-19. The specimen sequenced was PBMCs or T cells enriched from blood (not recorded which). This chain uses TRBV3-1 (or the pseudogene TRBV3-2) with TRBJ1-6, with D possibly being TRBD1 (5 bases). CDR3 loop: CASSSRQSLHF. CDR3 in DNA: TGTGCCAGCAGCTCGCGACAGAGTCTCCACTTT.